This T cell receptor beta chain was captured in a study of T cell responses to AZD1222 COVID-19 vaccine. Study conclusions and caveats: Following two doses of AZD1222, Spike-specific TCR breadth and depth rose. Reportedly, nearly half of unique spike TCRs recognized epitopes outside B.1.351/B.1.1.7 mutations.

CDR1 is LNHDA, CDR2 SQIVND, per germline (reference sequence). Trimming stripped 3 bases from V and 4 bases from J, with 10 bases between. The CDR3 covers 13 residues. The assay was immunoSEQ multiplex PCR, and TCRdb's table has in-frame clones only and misses some. The table includes fewer than 150,000 clones, over 85% detected once. A note on this clone: Its specificity is unknown.

This TCR was sampled from an adult in good health. The sequencing used peripheral blood, collected on day 0 of AZD1222 vaccination. The V gene is TRBV19, the J gene TRBJ2-7, with D possibly matching TRBD1 (5 bases). The DNA for the CDR3 is TGTGCCAGTAGTATCAACAGGTTTTACGAGCAGTACTTC. This sequence encodes CASSINRFYEQYF.